This is a list of T cell receptor beta chains from one sample in a study of blood T cell repertoires in COVID-19. TCRdb's copy holds only in-frame clones and misses some; the assay was immunoSEQ multiplex PCR. The sample holds around 220,000 clones, around 85% seen once. The material sequenced was peripheral blood. The receptors originated from a human donor in a cohort sampled during active COVID-19. The CDR3 runs from the conserved cysteine through the conserved F or W. D genes are given only for firm matches. Not all rows give a size; the values are once, few, many and, for expanded clones, a class.

CDR3nt,CDR3aa,abundance,j_gene,len,d_gene,v_gene
TGTGCCAGCAGTCGGGGGGCGAGCAATCAGCCCCAGCATTTT,CASSRGASNQPQHF,-,TRBJ1-5,14,-,TRBV6-2/TRBV6-3
TGTGCCAGCAGTTACTCTAGCCCCTGGGATACGCAGTATTTT,CASSYSSPWDTQYF,-,TRBJ2-3,14,-,TRBV6-5
TGTGCCAGCAGCCCATCGTTAGGGGACAGGGGGAAGGCTGAAGCTTTCTTT,CASSPSLGDRGKAEAFF,-,TRBJ1-1,17,TRBD1,TRBV9
TGTGCCAGTAGTATGTGGCAGGGGACCTTATATCAGCCCCAGCATTTT,CASSMWQGTLYQPQHF,-,TRBJ1-5,16,-,TRBV19
TGTGCCAGCAGCTTCACGAGGCCTGGGCTAGCGGGGTACGAGCAGTACTTC,CASSFTRPGLAGYEQYF,-,TRBJ2-7,17,TRBD2,TRBV7-2
TGTGCCAGCAGCCCCCGCGCGGGGACCGCAAAAGAGACCCAGTACTTC,CASSPRAGTAKETQYF,-,TRBJ2-5,16,-,TRBV4-2
TGTGCCAGCAGTTCTACTAGCAGCAATGAGCAGTTCTTC,CASSSTSSNEQFF,-,TRBJ2-1,13,-,TRBV28
TGTGCCAGCAGTGAAGGCAGGGTTAAGGGCTACACCTTC,CASSEGRVKGYTF,-,TRBJ1-2,13,-,TRBV2
TGCGCCAGCAGCCAGCAGGTTCGAGAAAAACTGTTTTTT,CASSQQVREKLFF,-,TRBJ1-4,13,-,TRBV5-1
TGTGCCAGCAGCGCCTACGCGGGACAGGGGACAGCTACGCAGTATTTT,CASSAYAGQGTATQYF,few,TRBJ2-3,16,TRBD1,TRBV3-1/TRBV3-2
TGTGCCACCAGCAGGGGACAGTCGAACTCTGGAAACACCATATATTTT,CATSRGQSNSGNTIYF,few,TRBJ1-3,16,TRBD1,TRBV15
TGTGCCAGCAGCTTAGATTTTAGGGCAGGACATCTAGCCAAAAACATTCAGTACTTC,CASSLDFRAGHLAKNIQYF,-,TRBJ2-4,19,-,TRBV11-2
TGTGCCAGCAGCTTGGTGTACGGGGGAGGCACTGAAGCTTTCTTT,CASSLVYGGGTEAFF,-,TRBJ1-1,15,-,TRBV5-4
TGTGCCAGAAGCTTGGCCCGGGAGAGTCTGCGCAATGAGCAGTTCTTC,CARSLARESLRNEQFF,-,TRBJ2-1,16,-,TRBV5-3
TGCGCCAGCAGCCGGTTCTCAGGGACTAGCACGAGCTCCTACGAGCAGTACTTC,CASSRFSGTSTSSYEQYF,-,TRBJ2-7,18,TRBD2,TRBV4-3
TGTGCCAGCAGCCTGGTTTCAGGGGGCACTGAAGCTTTCTTT,CASSLVSGGTEAFF,-,TRBJ1-1,14,TRBD1,TRBV7-3
TGTGCCAGCAGTTTGATTCGGCAGGGGGCGAATGAGCAGTTCTTC,CASSLIRQGANEQFF,-,TRBJ2-1,15,TRBD1,TRBV27
TGTGCCAGCAGCCAAGTGTGGGACAGGGGTGGCTATGGCTACACCTTC,CASSQVWDRGGYGYTF,-,TRBJ1-2,16,TRBD1,TRBV4-2
TGTGCCAGCAGCGCGCGTCTAGGACAGTTAAATCAGCCCCAGCATTTT,CASSARLGQLNQPQHF,-,TRBJ1-5,16,-,TRBV5-8
TGTGCCAGCAGCAATAGCGGGAGGTCCTACGAGCAGTACTTC,CASSNSGRSYEQYF,-,TRBJ2-7,14,TRBD2,TRBV7-2
TGTGCCAGCAGTTCAGGGGCCATGAACACTGAAGCTTTCTTT,CASSSGAMNTEAFF,-,TRBJ1-1,14,-,TRBV28
TGTGCCAGCCAGGGACAGTTGAAGGAGACCCAGTACTTC,CASQGQLKETQYF,-,TRBJ2-5,13,TRBD1,TRBV5-8